This is a list of T cell receptor beta chains from one sample in a study of blood T cell repertoires in COVID-19. Measured with immunoSEQ multiplex PCR; TCRdb has only the in-frame clones, and not every one. There are 90,000 to 120,000 clones in the sample; 60% to 85% occur only once, and approximately 4.3% lies in the top ten. What was sequenced was peripheral blood. All receptors come from a man in his 70s with acute or convalescent COVID-19. Each CDR3 is given with its conserved first and last residue. A D gene is named only where the DNA matches it firmly. Rows give clone size only sometimes, using once, few, many, or a class for an expanded clone.

D	size	V	J	DNA	CDR3
TRBD1	once	TRBV6-5	TRBJ2-5	TGTGCCAGCACCCGAGGGGTGGGACAGGAAGAGACCCAGTACTTC	CASTRGVGQEETQYF
TRBD1	.	TRBV7-6	TRBJ2-3	TGTGCCAGCAGCTTCCGGGACAGGGCTGGCACAGATACGCAGTATTTT	CASSFRDRAGTDTQYF
TRBD1	once	TRBV7-8	TRBJ2-7	TGTGCCAGCAGCTCACATGGACAGGGGGCCTACGAGCAGTACTTC	CASSSHGQGAYEQYF
TRBD2	.	TRBV19	TRBJ2-2	TGTGCCAGTAGCCAAGCGGGGGACACCGGGGAGCTGTTTTTT	CASSQAGDTGELFF
.	.	TRBV9	TRBJ2-3	TGTGCCAGCAGCGTAGTAGGCAGCGGCTTTACAGATACGCAGTATTTT	CASSVVGSGFTDTQYF
.	.	TRBV5-4	TRBJ1-2	TGTGCCAGCAGCCCCGGGGGGACACATACTAACTATGGCTACACCTTC	CASSPGGTHTNYGYTF
TRBD2	few	TRBV9	TRBJ2-2	TGTGCCAGCAGCGCCGGGGGGACTAGCGGGTCCGGGGAGCTGTTTTTT	CASSAGGTSGSGELFF
.	.	TRBV2	TRBJ2-7	TGTGCCAGCGAGGGCCCATACGAGCAGTACTTC	CASEGPYEQYF
.	few	TRBV9	TRBJ2-2	TGTGCCAGCAGCGTAGCCCCGGGCAAGGGGTCCGGGGAGCTGTTTTTT	CASSVAPGKGSGELFF
.	.	TRBV19	TRBJ1-2	TGTGCCAGTACAGACATAAACTATGGCTACACCTTC	CASTDINYGYTF
.	.	TRBV10-3	TRBJ2-3	TGTGCCATCCACGCCGGAGGGACTGGAGCAGATACGCAGTATTTT	CAIHAGGTGADTQYF
.	.	TRBV2	TRBJ1-3	TGTGCCAGCAGACTGGACAGCTCTGGAAACACCATATATTTT	CASRLDSSGNTIYF
TRBD1	few	TRBV20-1	TRBJ2-2	TGCAGTGCTAGTAGGGGCCCGACAGGGGGCGAGAGCGGGGAGCTGTTTTTT	CSASRGPTGGESGELFF
TRBD2	.	TRBV5-1	TRBJ2-3	TGCGCCAGCAGCTTTTTGACTAGCGGGGGGGCAGATACGCAGTATTTT	CASSFLTSGGADTQYF
TRBD1	.	TRBV4-3	TRBJ1-2	TGCGCCAGCAGCCAAGAAGAGTCTCAGGGGGCAGTTTATGGCTACACCTTC	CASSQEESQGAVYGYTF
.	.	TRBV19	TRBJ1-2	TGTGCCAGTAGTATAAGAGGGAGCGGCTACACCTTC	CASSIRGSGYTF
.	.	TRBV6-5	TRBJ2-2	TGTGCCAGCAGAGGCCAGCGGGACACCGGGGAGCTGTTTTTT	CASRGQRDTGELFF
.	.	TRBV7-9	TRBJ1-6	TGTGCCAGCAGCTTAGCCGGCAGGGAAAATTCACCCCTCCACTTT	CASSLAGRENSPLHF
.	.	TRBV12-3/TRBV12-4	TRBJ1-2	TGTGCCAGCAGTGGGGGAGGTTTCAATGGCTACACCTTC	CASSGGGFNGYTF
.	once	TRBV7-9	TRBJ1-2	TGTGCCAGCAGCTCAGCGGACAGTGGGTTGAATGGCTACACCTTC	CASSSADSGLNGYTF
.	few	TRBV6-6	TRBJ2-5	TGTGCCAGCAGTTATCCCGGACAGAGAGAGACCCAGTACTTC	CASSYPGQRETQYF
.	.	TRBV5-1	TRBJ2-1	TGCGCCAGCAGCTTGGGCCGGATACAGAAGTACAATGAGCAGTTCTTC	CASSLGRIQKYNEQFF
TRBD1	.	TRBV11-2	TRBJ2-5	TGTGCCAGCAGCCGCGACAGGGGAGGAGAGACCCAGTACTTC	CASSRDRGGETQYF
.	.	TRBV10-1	TRBJ2-5	TGCGCCAGCAGTGAGGGGGGCCCCCAAGAGACCCAGTACTTC	CASSEGGPQETQYF
TRBD1	once	TRBV27	TRBJ2-7	TGTGCCAGCAGTTACTGGACAGGGGTACCCTACGAGCAGTACTTC	CASSYWTGVPYEQYF
TRBD1	.	TRBV2	TRBJ2-5	TGTGCCAGCGGACAGGGTAATCGGGAGACCCAGTACTTC	CASGQGNRETQYF
TRBD2	.	TRBV6-5	TRBJ2-3	TGTGCCAGCAGTTCTGGACTAGCGGGGACGCAGTATTTT	CASSSGLAGTQYF
.	.	TRBV2	TRBJ1-5	TGTGCCAGCAGTGAAGTAGAATTCAATCAGCCCCAGCATTTT	CASSEVEFNQPQHF
.	.	TRBV6-2/TRBV6-3	TRBJ1-1	TGTGCCAGCAGTTCGACGACAGGACTGAACACTGAAGCTTTCTTT	CASSSTTGLNTEAFF
TRBD1	.	TRBV19	TRBJ1-3	TGTGCCAGTAGTGCTTTGACAGGGACCCTCGCTGGAAACACCATATATTTT	CASSALTGTLAGNTIYF
.	.	TRBV11-3	TRBJ2-5	TGTGCCAGCAGCTTCTCTAGATCGGAGACCCAGTACTTC	CASSFSRSETQYF
TRBD1	once	TRBV6-5	TRBJ1-5	TGTGCCAGCAGTCCTACAGGGGGCGGCAATCAGCCCCAGCATTTT	CASSPTGGGNQPQHF
TRBD1	once	TRBV5-8	TRBJ1-5	TGTGCCAGCAGCCACAACAGGGGTAGCAATCAGCCCCAGCATTTT	CASSHNRGSNQPQHF
TRBD2	.	TRBV2	TRBJ2-5	TGTGCCAGCAGGGGGGGGTCGGATCAAGAGACCCAGTACTTC	CASRGGSDQETQYF
TRBD1	.	TRBV7-2	TRBJ1-2	TGTGCCAGCAGCATAGGACAGGGGAGCTATGGCTACACCTTC	CASSIGQGSYGYTF
.	.	TRBV2	TRBJ2-3	TGTGCCAGCAGTGGACCGGAGACGCAGTATTTT	CASSGPETQYF
TRBD2	.	TRBV5-8	TRBJ2-2	TGTGCCAGCAGCTTAGGCCTAGCGGGGGACACCGGGGAGCTGTTTTTT	CASSLGLAGDTGELFF
TRBD2	few	TRBV7-2	TRBJ2-2	TGTGCCAGCAGCTTAGGGCTAGCGGGGACCGGGGAGCTGTTTTTT	CASSLGLAGTGELFF
TRBD1	.	TRBV6-5	TRBJ2-7	TGTGCCAGCTCCCGCGCTGGACAGGGGTTTGAGGAGCAGTACTTC	CASSRAGQGFEEQYF
.	once	TRBV9	TRBJ1-6	TGTGCCAGCAGCCCTCGCTCGGGGGGGACGGCGTCACCCCTCCACTTT	CASSPRSGGTASPLHF
.	.	TRBV5-6	TRBJ1-2	TGTGCCAGCAGCTCCCTCGATGGGGAGAACTATGGCTACACCTTC	CASSSLDGENYGYTF
.	.	TRBV19	TRBJ1-2	TGTGCCAGTATCCCCCGACAGGCCCCCTCTGAGGGCTACACCTTC	CASIPRQAPSEGYTF
.	.	TRBV11-2	TRBJ1-6	TGTGCCAGCAGTTCTAGAGCCTCGGGAAGCAGTTCACCCCTCCACTTT	CASSSRASGSSSPLHF
.	.	TRBV6-1	TRBJ1-6	TGTGCCAGCAGTGAGGCGGATAATTCACCCCTCCACTTT	CASSEADNSPLHF
.	.	TRBV5-1	TRBJ2-5	TGCGCCAGCAGCTACAGCATTACTCAAGAGACCCAGTACTTC	CASSYSITQETQYF
TRBD1	once	TRBV6-4	TRBJ2-3	TGTGCCAGCAGCCAGGGACAGGGCCGAGGGGATACGCAGTATTTT	CASSQGQGRGDTQYF
TRBD1	.	TRBV14	TRBJ1-1	TGTGCCAGCAGCCAAATACAGGGGGCGCGAACTGAAGCTTTCTTT	CASSQIQGARTEAFF
.	.	TRBV9	TRBJ2-7	TGTGCCAGCAGCGTAGGCCCATCAGCAGGATCCTACGAGCAGTACTTC	CASSVGPSAGSYEQYF
TRBD1	few	TRBV9	TRBJ1-4	TGTGCCAGCAGTGAGGGGGCACGGGAAAAACTGTTTTTT	CASSEGAREKLFF
TRBD2	.	TRBV7-9	TRBJ2-1	TGTGCCAGCAGCTTAGGGGTTGAGGGACTAGGGGTCAATGAGCAGTTCTTC	CASSLGVEGLGVNEQFF
.	.	TRBV10-3	TRBJ1-1	TGTGCCATCAGTGAATTGTCAATTCCACAGGAAGCTTTCTTT	CAISELSIPQEAFF
TRBD1	once	TRBV2	TRBJ1-2	TGTGCCAGCAGGGAGACCTGGACAGGGTATGACGGCTACACCTTC	CASRETWTGYDGYTF
.	.	TRBV14	TRBJ1-6	TGTGCCAGCAGCCTCCGGTCCTATAATTCACCCCTCCACTTT	CASSLRSYNSPLHF
.	.	TRBV6-5	TRBJ1-1	TGTGCCAGCAGGGTACTCTTCGCTGAAGCTTTCTTT	CASRVLFAEAFF